The rows below give T cell receptor beta chains drawn from one sample of a study of T cell changes during pregnancy in multiple sclerosis. TCRdb's table, derived via immunoSEQ multiplex PCR, lists solely in-frame clones and lacks some. The table has tens of thousands of clones, around 94% seen once. The sequencing used peripheral blood, collected after pregnancy. The receptor source for this set is a female donor with multiple sclerosis, enrolled in a pregnancy study. Both conserved end residues are part of each CDR3.

TRBV7-3 CASSLTYLAGPLDGYTF
TRBV7-2 CASSLRGKYSYNSPLHF
TRBV4-2 CASSQGDRGRGEQYF
TRBV18 CASSPPQQNTGELFF
TRBV27 CASEKQGHSSGNTIYF
TRBV19 CASSTSGYSYNEQFF
TRBV20-1 CSARGGFF
TRBV5-6 CASSLQRGQFGNTIYF
TRBV7-2 CASSLDSGLNSPLHF
TRBV7-9 CASSWGQGDTEAFF
TRBV11-2 CASRRPGLARWNEQFF
TRBV5-4 CASSLEQGNSPLHF
TRBV6-1 CASSWNSPNTEAFF
TRBV4-2 CASSQDVAGGSSPLHF
TRBV19 CASSPQGQVHTEAFF
TRBV9 CASSVVLTGRIGYTF
TRBV9 CASSERGSGANVLTF
TRBV27 CASSFGDRGLRGYTF
TRBV19 CASSIDRQGWGNTIYF
TRBV7-3 CASSSDGGPLHF
TRBV7-9 CASSTSGGETQYF
TRBV11-2 CASSSRVGSAYNSPLHF
TRBV5-1 CASSWAGGLKDYTF
TRBV9 CASSLGLAGGNEQFF
TRBV19 CASSTGQFAGELFF
TRBV29-1 CSVEGLVGGREYNEQFF
TRBV27 CASSPIPGQGMSDIEAFF
TRBV19 CASSIQGQGGQPQHF